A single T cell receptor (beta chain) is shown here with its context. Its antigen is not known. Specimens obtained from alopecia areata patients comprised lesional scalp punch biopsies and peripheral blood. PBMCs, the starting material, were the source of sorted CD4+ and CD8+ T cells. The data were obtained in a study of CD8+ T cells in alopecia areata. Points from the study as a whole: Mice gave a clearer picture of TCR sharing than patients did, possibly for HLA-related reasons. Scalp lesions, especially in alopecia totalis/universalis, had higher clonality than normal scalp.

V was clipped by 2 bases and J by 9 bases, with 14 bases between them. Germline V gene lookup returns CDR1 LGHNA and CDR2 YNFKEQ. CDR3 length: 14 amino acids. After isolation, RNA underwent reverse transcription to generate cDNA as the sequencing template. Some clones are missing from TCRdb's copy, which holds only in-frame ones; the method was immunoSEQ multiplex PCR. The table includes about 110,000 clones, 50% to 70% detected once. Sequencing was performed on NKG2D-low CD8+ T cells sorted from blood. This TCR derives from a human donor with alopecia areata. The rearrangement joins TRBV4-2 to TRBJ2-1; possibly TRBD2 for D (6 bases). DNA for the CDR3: TGTGCCAGCAGCCAACCGTCGACTAGTGGTGAGCAGTTCTTC. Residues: CASSQPSTSGEQFF.